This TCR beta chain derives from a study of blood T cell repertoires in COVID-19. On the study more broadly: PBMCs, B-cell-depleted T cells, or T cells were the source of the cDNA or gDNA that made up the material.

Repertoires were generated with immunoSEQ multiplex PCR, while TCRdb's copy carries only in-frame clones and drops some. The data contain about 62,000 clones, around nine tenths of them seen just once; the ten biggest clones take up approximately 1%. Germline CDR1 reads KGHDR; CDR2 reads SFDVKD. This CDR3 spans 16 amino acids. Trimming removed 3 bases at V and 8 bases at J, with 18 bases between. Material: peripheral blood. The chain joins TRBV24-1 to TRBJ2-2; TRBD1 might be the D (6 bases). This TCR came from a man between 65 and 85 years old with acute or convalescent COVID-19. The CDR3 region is CATSDPGQSYGGELFF. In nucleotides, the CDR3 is TGTGCCACCAGTGATCCAGGACAGTCTTACGGGGGGGAGCTGTTTTTT.